Below, one T cell receptor beta chain is given with its context. Its antigen is unknown. A TCRbeta library incorporating unique molecular identifiers was prepared. TCRdb called the PCR reads again in MiXCR, with one record for every CDR3 protein. The sample consists of about 340,000 distinct CDR3 sequences, about a sixth of them appearing once. These data come from a study of T-cell reconstitution after alpha-beta-depleted transplantation in children. This CDR3 has 14 amino acids. CDR1 and CDR2 from the germline V gene are MNHEY and SVGAGI. The V end was cut by 4 bases, the J end by 4 bases, with 14 bases between. Study-wide results and caveats: Newly made T cells mostly supplied T-cell counts and diversity one year after transplant.

The receptor comes from a male patient aged 2-15 years who had a stem cell transplant for acute lymphoblastic leukemia, so the T cells may come from the graft donor. The rearrangement joins TRBV6-5 to TRBJ2-7; D may be TRBD1 (5 bases). Sequenced here: PBMCs, mostly from graft donor cells, sampled 360 days after TCRalphabeta/CD19-depleted stem cell transplant. CDR3 in amino acids: CASSLRTFGYEQYF. As DNA, the CDR3 is TGTGCCAGCAGTTTACGGACATTCGGATACGAGCAGTACTTC.